These 9 T cell receptor beta chains share one sample of origin, sequenced in a study of CD8 T cells in ankylosing spondylitis. TCRdb re-called the 5' RACE reads with MiXCR, one entry per CDR3 protein. This sample yields 200,000 to 300,000 distinct CDR3 sequences, of which under 30% are seen a single time; 0.61% belongs to the top ten. The source material was blood, either unsorted or a sorted T cell fraction (not recorded which). Receptors originate from a male donor with ankylosing spondylitis or in good health (not recorded which).

This clonotype was detected ten times or more. This chain connects TRBV10-3 to TRBJ2-5; either TRBD1 or TRBD2 may fit D (6 bases each). V was clipped by 8 bases and J by 4 bases, with 20 bases between them. This CDR3 has 15 amino acids. From germline, CDR1 is ENHRY and CDR2 SYGVKD. The CDR3 protein is CAIGGGDVGPETQYF. In nucleotides, the CDR3 is TGTGCCATCGGGGGCGGGGACGTGGGGCCAGAGACCCAGTACTTC.

The chain has TRBV6-1 and TRBJ1-3; TRBD1 matches at 12 bases. V shed 5 bases and J 8 bases; nucleotides not matched to a gene: 10. The CDR3 covers 16 residues. Germline V gives CDR1 MNHNS, CDR2 SASEGT. DNA for the CDR3: TGTGCCAGCAGTCTCTCCGGGACAGGGGGCCTGGACACCATATATTTT. It translates to CASSLSGTGGLDTIYF.

This clonotype was seen only a few times. The V and J genes are TRBV2 and TRBJ2-1, with TRBD2 matching 9 bases. After removal of 3 bases from V and 8 bases from J, the junction contained 2 bases not matched to a gene. The CDR3 is 13 amino acids. The germline V gene encodes CDR1 SNHLY and CDR2 FYNNEI. In DNA form, the CDR3 reads TGTGCCAGCAGTGATGCTAGCGGGGATGAGCAGTTCTTC. This translates into CASSDASGDEQFF. Based on the CDR3 plus reference TRBV2 and TRBJ2-1, the full variable domain is EPEVTQTPSHQVTQMGQEVILRCVPISNHLYFYWYRQILGQKVEFLVSFYNNEISEKSEIFDDQFSVERPDGSNFTLKIRSTKLEDSAMYFCASSDASGDEQFFGPGTRLTVL.

This clonotype was seen at least ten times. This chain joins TRBV20-1 and TRBJ2-1; 15 bases match TRBD2. Germline assignment: CDR1 DFQATT and CDR2 SNEGSKA (reference sequence). J gave up 2 bases and V 1 base, and 6 bases lay outside the gene matches. The CDR3 spans 18 residues. As DNA, the CDR3 is TGCAGTGCTAGAGGGGGACTAGCGGGGGGACGAACCTACAATGAGCAGTTCTTC. It translates to CSARGGLAGGRTYNEQFF.

This clonotype appeared many times. This chain uses TRBV5-6 with TRBJ1-1, with D unclear. Looked up from germline, CDR1 is SGHDT and CDR2 is YYEEEE. This CDR3 is 14 amino acids long. The germline V and J ends were trimmed by 4 bases and 11 bases, with 21 bases remaining between them. CDR3 sequence: CASSPQAYRTVAFF. The CDR3 DNA reads as TGTGCCAGCAGCCCTCAAGCCTATAGGACCGTCGCTTTCTTT.

DNA for the CDR3: TGTGCCAGCAATGGGGCAGGGGTAAAGACCCAGTACTTC. This translates into CASNGAGVKTQYF. V and J are TRBV2 and TRBJ2-5, with D tentatively TRBD1 (6 bases). Germline CDR1 is SNHLY and CDR2 is FYNNEI. The CDR3 runs to 13 residues. The V gene lost 7 bases and the J gene lost 6 bases, with 15 bases spanning the gap.

This clonotype was found a few times. This chain links TRBV5-1 with TRBJ2-7; TRBD1 matches at 7 bases. CDR3 length: 14 residues. With V trimmed by 5 bases and J by 0 bases, 5 bases remained unmatched. The V gene's germline CDR1 is SGHRS and CDR2 YFSETQ. CDR3 amino acids: CASRTGTASYEQYF. The CDR3 bases are TGCGCCAGCAGGACCGGGACAGCCTCCTACGAGCAGTACTTC.

By sample fraction, this clonotype is medium-sized. The chain has TRBV20-1 and TRBJ2-1; D not resolved. CDR1 and CDR2 from the germline V gene are DFQATT and SNEGSKA (reference sequence). Trimming took 6 bases from V and 6 from J, leaving 12 bases between them. CDR3 length: 12 residues. CDR3 DNA sequence: TGCAGTGCCCCGACACCCGCCAATGAGCAGTTCTTC. Translation: CSAPTPANEQFF.

V is TRBV29-1 and J is TRBJ2-5; either TRBD1 or TRBD2 may supply D (5 bases each). The CDR3 consists of 13 residues. The germline gives CDR1 SQVTM, CDR2 ANQGSEA. The V gene lost 4 bases and the J gene lost 2 bases, with 11 bases spanning the gap. The CDR3 reads CSVVRGPQETQYF. The CDR3 nucleotides read TGCAGCGTTGTTAGGGGACCTCAAGAGACCCAGTACTTC.